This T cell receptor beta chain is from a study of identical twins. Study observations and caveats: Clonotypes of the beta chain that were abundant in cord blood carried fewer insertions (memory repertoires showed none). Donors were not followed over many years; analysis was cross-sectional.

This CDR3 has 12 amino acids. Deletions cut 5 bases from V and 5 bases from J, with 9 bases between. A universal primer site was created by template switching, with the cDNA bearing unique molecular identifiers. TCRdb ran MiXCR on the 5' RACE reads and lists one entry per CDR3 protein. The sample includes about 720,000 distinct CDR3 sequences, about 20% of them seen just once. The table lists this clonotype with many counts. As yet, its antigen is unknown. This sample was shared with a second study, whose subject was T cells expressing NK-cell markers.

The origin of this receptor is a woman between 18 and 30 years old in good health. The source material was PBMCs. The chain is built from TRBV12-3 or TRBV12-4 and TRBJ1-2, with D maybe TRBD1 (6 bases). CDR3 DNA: TGTGCCAGCAGTGCCCAGGGGTATGGCTACACCTTC. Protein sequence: CASSAQGYGYTF.